This TCR beta chain was profiled in a study of blood T cell repertoires in COVID-19. Recruitment covered about two dozen US areas and drew participants whose ages spanned roughly 18 to 100 years. This clone was seen only once. Original handling: Researchers report that nucleated cell counts were estimated from reference gene primer amplification. Here immunoSEQ multiplex PCR was the method, and the copy in TCRdb shows in-frame clones only, minus some. The DNA was the basis for D and trimming; V, J and clone size are from that table. The sample includes over 130,000 clones, approximately 84% of them seen just once. The junction had 4 bases not matched to a gene; V was cut back by 0 bases and J by 6 bases. The germline V gene has CDR1 ENHRY and CDR2 SYGVKD. The CDR3 extends over 15 amino acids.

The sample taken for sequencing was PBMCs or T cells enriched from blood (not recorded which). This clonotype originated in a woman aged 18-29 years who had been exposed to COVID-19. The chain joins TRBV10-3 to TRBJ2-1; 8 nucleotides agree with TRBD2. The DNA for the CDR3 is TGTGCCATCAGTGAGTCGTTACTAGCGGCCAATGAGCAGTTCTTC. Protein sequence: CAISESLLAANEQFF.